The 26 T cell receptor beta chains below all came from one sample that was sequenced in a study of T cell changes during pregnancy in multiple sclerosis. Assay used: immunoSEQ multiplex PCR; TCRdb lists only in-frame clones, some missing. Of roughly 40,000 clones listed, around 93% are singletons. The sample was CD4+ T cells from peripheral blood mononuclear cells, taken after pregnancy. These receptor sequences come from a female donor with multiple sclerosis, enrolled in a pregnancy study.

The chain combines TRBV5-5 with TRBJ2-2; TRBD1 is a possible D gene (6 bases). Per germline, CDR1 SGHKS and CDR2 YYEKEE (reference sequence). The V and J ends lost 4 bases and 5 bases respectively, with 18 bases between them. The CDR3 is 16 residues long. The CDR3 DNA reads TGTGCCAGCAGCCATACCGGGACAAAAATAACCGGGGAGCTGTTTTTT. Translated, it gives CASSHTGTKITGELFF. Variable domain in full (rest from reference TRBV5-5 and TRBJ2-2): DAGVTQSPTHLIKTRGQQVTLRCSPISGHKSVSWYQQVLGQGPQFIFQYYEKEERGRGNFPDRFSARQFPNYSSELNVNALLLGDSALYLCASSHTGTKITGELFFGEGSRLTVL.

The rearrangement links TRBV18 to TRBJ2-5, with TRBD1 matching 9 bases. CDR3 length: 15 residues. Germline V gene lookup returns CDR1 KGHSH and CDR2 LQKENI. V dropped 1 base and J dropped 4; count of bases not matched to a gene: 4. CDR3 sequence: CASSPLGQGGETQYF. The CDR3 DNA follows: TGTGCCAGCTCACCACTGGGACAGGGAGGAGAGACCCAGTACTTC.

The genes are TRBV7-9 and TRBJ2-7, with 9 bases identical to TRBD1. CDR3 length: 17 amino acids. Looked up from germline, CDR1 is SEHNR and CDR2 is FQNEAQ (reference sequence). The V gene end was trimmed by 0 bases and the J gene end by 1 base; junction bases not matched to a gene: 7. The CDR3 DNA sequence: TGTGCCAGCAGCTTAGCGAATTGGGACAGGGTTTCCTACGAGCAGTACTTC. It is translated as CASSLANWDRVSYEQYF.

V and J are TRBV25-1 and TRBJ2-1; D may be TRBD2 (5 bases). The CDR3 loop spans 14 amino acids. The germline V gene encodes CDR1 MGHDK and CDR2 SYGVNS. The germline V and J ends were trimmed by 0 bases and 9 bases, with 12 bases remaining between them. The CDR3 DNA reads as TGTGCCAGCAGTGAATATGTCCCGGGGAGTGAGCAGTTCTTC. This encodes CASSEYVPGSEQFF.

The chain carries TRBV6-5 and TRBJ1-4; no reliable D call. The CDR3 length is 16 residues. Trimming left V 0 bases short and J 6 bases short, with 14 bases between. Germline CDR1 MNHEY, CDR2 SVGAGI. In nucleotides, the CDR3 is TGTGCCAGCAGTTACTCGGCCCTGATCTCCGATGAAAAACTGTTTTTT. Its translation: CASSYSALISDEKLFF.

The V gene is TRBV7-3, the J gene TRBJ2-3; tentatively, D is TRBD1 (5 bases). The CDR3 loop spans 14 amino acids. CDR1 and CDR2 from the germline V gene are SGHTA and FQGTGA. Trimming cost V 5 bases and J 2 bases, with 11 bases left between them. The CDR3 DNA follows: TGTGCCAGCAGCCCCCGACAGAACACAGATACGCAGTATTTT. Translation: CASSPRQNTDTQYF.

This clone was picked up a small number of times. This chain joins TRBV5-1 and TRBJ2-7, with 7 bases identical to TRBD1. This CDR3 contains 13 residues. The germline CDR1 and CDR2 sequences are SGHRS and YFSETQ. V lost 4 bases, J lost 0 bases, and 1 base stayed unmatched. CDR3 loop: CASSRTGSYEQYF. The CDR3 DNA sequence: TGCGCCAGCAGCAGGACAGGCTCCTACGAGCAGTACTTC.

V and J are TRBV7-2 and TRBJ2-5, with D uncertain. Trimming shortened V by 5 bases and J by 2 bases, and 9 bases separated the two germline ends. There are 13 residues in the CDR3. Per germline, CDR1 SGHTA and CDR2 FQGNSA. DNA of the CDR3: TGTGCCAGCAGCCCTGCACGGCAAGAGACCCAGTACTTC. It yields the protein CASSPARQETQYF.

The chain uses TRBV5-4 and TRBJ1-6; D is ambiguous. Germline lookup yields CDR1 SGHNT and CDR2 YYREEE (reference sequence). Trimming stripped 2 bases from V and 8 bases from J, with 8 bases between. The CDR3 length is 13 residues. The DNA of the CDR3 is TGTGCCAGCAGCTTATTTACAGATTCACCCCTCCACTTT. Amino acid sequence: CASSLFTDSPLHF.

This rearrangement joins TRBV6-1 to TRBJ2-7, with D perhaps TRBD2 (6 bases). CDR1 MNHNS and CDR2 SASEGT come from the germline V gene. The CDR3 spans 15 residues. V was cut by 5 bases and J by 2 bases, with 16 bases left in between. CDR3 sequence: CASSSRGGPTYEQYF. CDR3 sequence (DNA): TGTGCCAGCAGTTCAAGAGGAGGGCCGACCTACGAGCAGTACTTC.

The rearrangement joins TRBV28 to TRBJ1-5; D uncertain. Germline loops: CDR1 MDHEN, CDR2 SYDVKM. V was cut by 4 bases and J by 8 bases, with 12 bases left in between. The CDR3 sequence is 13 residues long. In nucleotides, the CDR3 is TGTGCCAGCAGTTCGCCAGAGGGAGAGCCCCAGCATTTT. Translation gives CASSSPEGEPQHF.

This rearrangement joins TRBV6-5 to TRBJ1-4; tentative D call: TRBD1 (6 bases). V gave up 6 bases and J gave up 8 bases, with 19 bases separating them. The CDR3 is 15 residues long. Looked up from germline, CDR1 is MNHEY and CDR2 is SVGAGI. The CDR3 coding sequence is TGTGCCAGCAGGGGGGCGGGGGCGCCTGGGGAAAAACTGTTTTTT. It specifies CASRGAGAPGEKLFF.

This clone was recorded once. V is TRBV11-3 and J is TRBJ2-5; the match to TRBD1 covers 8 bases. Germline assignment: CDR1 SGHNT and CDR2 YENEEA. Trimming removed 5 bases from V and 9 bases from J; junction bases left unmatched: 8. There are 13 residues in the CDR3. This chain's CDR3 is CASSLNRGAAQYF. In DNA form, the CDR3 reads TGTGCCAGCAGCCTTAACAGGGGGGCGGCCCAGTACTTC. Looking up the rest from reference TRBV11-3 and TRBJ2-5 gives the full variable domain: EAGVVQSPRYKIIEKKQPVAFWCNPISGHNTLYWYLQNLGQGPELLIRYENEEAVDDSQLPKDRFSAERLKGVDSTLKIQPAELGDSAVYLCASSLNRGAAQYFGPGTRLLVL.

The rearrangement uses TRBV19 and TRBJ2-6; possibly TRBD1 for D (6 bases). CDR3 size: 14 residues. Per germline, CDR1 LNHDA and CDR2 SQIVND (reference sequence). CDR3 in amino acids: CATADRSGANVLTF. The CDR3 coding sequence is TGTGCGACAGCAGACAGGTCTGGGGCCAACGTCCTGACTTTC.

The V gene is TRBV18, the J gene TRBJ1-1; TRBD1 aligns across 10 bases. CDR1 and CDR2 (germline): KGHSH, LQKENI. This CDR3 is built from 15 residues. After removal of 3 bases from V and 5 bases from J, the junction contained 6 bases not matched to a gene. CDR3 in DNA: TGTGCCAGCTCACCTCTGGGGACAGGGGAAACTGAAGCTTTCTTT. This encodes CASSPLGTGETEAFF. Full variable domain (outside the CDR3, taken from reference TRBV18 and TRBJ1-1): NAGVMQNPRHLVRRRGQEARLRCSPMKGHSHVYWYRQLPEEGLKFMVYLQKENIIDESGMPKERFSAEFPKEGPSILRIQQVVRGDSAAYFCASSPLGTGETEAFFGQGTRLTVV.

This chain links TRBV10-3 with TRBJ2-3; 10 nucleotides agree with TRBD2. The CDR3 loop spans 16 amino acids. CDR1 is ENHRY, CDR2 SYGVKD, per germline. J gave up 3 bases and V 4 bases, and 7 bases lay outside the gene matches. The CDR3 loop is CAISGLAGAGTDTQYF. In DNA form, the CDR3 reads TGTGCCATCAGTGGGCTAGCGGGGGCGGGTACAGATACGCAGTATTTT.

The CDR3 sequence: CASSLSGDNSPLHF. The CDR3 region has the DNA TGTGCCAGCAGCTTATCCGGGGATAATTCACCCCTCCACTTT. The chain joins TRBV7-9 to TRBJ1-6; D unresolved. Germline-derived CDR1 and CDR2 are SEHNR and FQNEAQ (reference sequence). V shed 2 bases and J shed 5 bases, with 7 bases lying between them. The CDR3 runs to 14 residues.

The chain has TRBV6-1 and TRBJ1-2; 9 bases are a match to TRBD1. This CDR3 spans 14 amino acids. The V and J ends lost 5 bases and 8 bases, in that order; junction bases with no gene match: 9. From germline, CDR1 is MNHNS and CDR2 SASEGT. CDR3: CASSFLQGAGGYTF. The CDR3 bases are TGTGCCAGCAGTTTCCTACAGGGGGCGGGCGGCTACACCTTC.

The chain joins TRBV9 to TRBJ1-5; TRBD1 might be the D (6 bases). This CDR3 contains 16 residues. Germline V gene sequence: CDR1 SGDLS, CDR2 YYNGEE. V lost 0 bases to trimming and J lost 3 bases, with 13 bases between them. The CDR3 region has the DNA TGTGCCAGCAGCGTAGCGAGCCAGGGGTACAATCAGCCCCAGCATTTT. Its protein product is CASSVASQGYNQPQHF.

The chain uses TRBV27 and TRBJ2-5; maybe TRBD2 (5 bases). Trimming stripped 6 bases from V and 5 bases from J, with 16 bases between. This CDR3 contains 14 residues. Looked up from germline, CDR1 is MNHEY and CDR2 is SMNVEV (reference sequence). DNA for the CDR3: TGTGCCAGCAGCAGGAGCAACCGGAGGGAGACCCAGTACTTC. The encoded protein is CASSRSNRRETQYF.

The CDR3: CASSIGRAPGSSYNSPLHF. In DNA, the CDR3 is TGTGCCAGTAGTATAGGTAGGGCTCCCGGGAGCTCCTATAATTCACCCCTCCACTTT. The chain uses TRBV19 and TRBJ1-6; no clear D gene. The CDR3 length is 19 residues. Germline CDR1 is LNHDA and CDR2 is SQIVND (reference sequence). V lost 1 base to trimming and J lost 0 bases, with 16 bases between them.

The chain is built from TRBV7-2 and TRBJ2-2; unclear D gene. The CDR3 contains 15 residues. Germline V gene sequence: CDR1 SGHTA, CDR2 FQGNSA. The V end was cut by 4 bases, the J end by 4 bases, with 13 bases between. The CDR3 loop is CASSSTGSATGELFF. As DNA, the CDR3 is TGTGCCAGCAGCTCCACCGGTTCTGCCACCGGGGAGCTGTTTTTT.

This chain uses TRBV13 with TRBJ1-1; D is possibly TRBD1 (5 bases). CDR1 is PRHDT and CDR2 is FYEKMQ in the germline V gene (reference sequence). This CDR3 is 15 amino acids long. The V end lost 1 base, the J end lost 4 bases, and 13 bases lay between the germline ends. The DNA of the CDR3 is TGTGCCAGCAGCTTAGCGACGGGGGTGGGCACTGAAGCTTTCTTT. Translated, it gives CASSLATGVGTEAFF.

The chain carries TRBV19 and TRBJ2-1; 15 bases map to TRBD2. The CDR3 contains 16 residues. The V gene end was trimmed by 8 bases and the J gene end by 10 bases; junction bases not matched to a gene: 12. Germline CDR1 LNHDA, CDR2 SQIVND (reference sequence). The CDR3, as DNA: TGTGCCAGTTCTGTGCCCGGACTAGCGGGGGGGGTGGAGCAGTTCTTC. Translation: CASSVPGLAGGVEQFF.

This chain connects TRBV4-1 to TRBJ2-1; 10 bases match TRBD2. Germline V CDR1 and CDR2: MGHRA, YSYEKL. This CDR3 is 16 amino acids long. The ends lost 1 base at V and 8 bases at J; junction bases unmatched: 8. The chain's CDR3 is CASSQGLAGGTDEQFF. The CDR3 DNA reads TGCGCCAGCAGCCAAGGGTTAGCGGGGGGTACGGATGAGCAGTTCTTC.

The chain links TRBV2 to TRBJ2-5, with a weak D call TRBD1 (6 bases). The CDR3 length is 16 residues. The V end was cut by 6 bases, the J end by 5 bases, with 22 bases between. CDR1 is SNHLY, CDR2 FYNNEI, per germline. CDR3 sequence reads: CASSAGRGPKGETQYF. In DNA, the CDR3 is TGTGCCAGCAGCGCCGGCAGGGGCCCAAAAGGGGAGACCCAGTACTTC.